This TCR beta chain was documented in a study of T cell responses to AZD1222 COVID-19 vaccine. Method: immunoSEQ multiplex PCR; TCRdb's copy keeps in-frame clones and lacks some. The table has about 170,000 clones, about nine tenths seen once. Study-wide results and caveats: Clonal diversity may have been underestimated, and the donors were mostly white British, with more females than males. Reportedly, nearly half of unique spike TCRs recognized epitopes outside B.1.351/B.1.1.7 mutations. Two doses of AZD1222 preceded a rise in Spike-specific TCR breadth and depth.

As to this clone: Its matching antigen is unknown.

The sample was peripheral blood, taken on day 0 of AZD1222 vaccination. The sequence came from an adult in good health.

In DNA form, the CDR3 reads TGTGCCAGCAGCTTGGACAACAGGGGGCAATATAATGAAAAACTGTTTTTT. This translates into CASSLDNRGQYNEKLFF. The V call is TRBV5-5, the J call TRBJ1-4, with 9 bases that match TRBD1. CDR3 size: 17 residues. The V segment lost 0 bases and the J segment 4 bases; nucleotides outside the gene matches: 7. CDR1 is SGHKS and CDR2 is YYEKEE in the germline V gene (reference sequence).